Following are 18 T cell receptor beta chains from one sample sequenced in a study of identical twins (dated by TCRdb to between 2015 and 2016). Libraries were built with 5' RACE. Sequencing relied on an Illumina HiSeq 2000. Through fastp at Q25 and MiXCR, TCRdb rebuilt clones from the public reads, retaining in-frame beta chains. Each CDR3 protein gets just one entry, which takes the most common genes and DNA from the rows behind it. The sample contains about 100,000 distinct CDR3 sequences, 5.9% of them found a single time. The top ten clonotypes cover around 12% of the sample. Sequences were obtained from memory T cells sorted from blood. The cell subset or site label here, explained by the study, means: CD45RO+ enriched T cells. These receptors were obtained from a woman aged 45-65 years in good health.

This clonotype was seen at least ten times. The J gene is TRBJ2-3, the V gene TRBV11-2; no clear D. The length of the CDR3 is 15 residues. CDR1 SGHAT and CDR2 FQNNGV come from the germline V gene. The germline V and J ends were trimmed by 1 base and 2 bases, with 10 bases remaining between them. CDR3 amino acids: CASSLGWTSTDTQYF. CDR3 nucleotides: TGTGCCAGCAGCTTAGGATGGACCTCCACAGATACGCAGTATTTT.

This clonotype was detected many times. The rearrangement joins TRBV7-9 to TRBJ1-3; D gene uncertain. V lost 1 base and J lost 2, with 9 bases in between. Germline values: CDR1 SEHNR, CDR2 FQNEAQ (reference sequence). This CDR3 contains 15 residues. DNA of the CDR3: TGTGCCAGCAGCTTAGATGGAGTCACTGGAAACACCATATATTTT. This encodes CASSLDGVTGNTIYF.

This chain connects TRBV2 to TRBJ2-1, with D possibly TRBD1 on 5 matching bases. V was shortened by 8 bases and J by 4 bases, with 6 bases between the two germline ends. CDR3 size: 11 residues. Germline V gene data show CDR1 as SNHLY and CDR2 as FYNNEI. CDR3 bases: TGTGCCAGCCGACAGTACAATGAGCAGTTCTTC. This sequence encodes CASRQYNEQFF.

This clonotype came up a few times. The V gene is TRBV18, the J gene TRBJ2-7; TRBD1 matches 7 bases. V lost 3 bases and J lost 6; bases outside the gene matches: 5. This CDR3 region has 13 residues. Germline values: CDR1 KGHSH, CDR2 LQKENI. The CDR3 region is CASSPGQSGEQYF. DNA of the CDR3: TGTGCCAGCTCACCGGGACAGTCGGGCGAGCAGTACTTC.

This clonotype came up many times. The chain is built from TRBV12-3 or TRBV12-4 and TRBJ1-5; 7 bases agree with TRBD1. There are 15 residues in the CDR3. The junction had 8 bases not matched to a gene; V was cut back by 3 bases and J by 6 bases. Here the CDR3 DNA reads TGTGCCAGCAGTTTGACTCAGGGGGGAGGTCAGCCCCAGCATTTT. It is translated as CASSLTQGGGQPQHF.

This clonotype has at least ten counts. The rearrangement uses TRBV10-3 and TRBJ1-1; no firm D call. This CDR3 spans 13 amino acids. Germline CDR1 is ENHRY and CDR2 is SYGVKD. V was cut by 6 bases and J by 7 bases, with 15 bases left in between. The CDR3 is CAIRDPDSDEAFF. The DNA for the CDR3 is TGTGCCATCAGAGACCCAGATTCGGATGAAGCTTTCTTT.

J is TRBJ2-1 and V is TRBV20-1, with 15 bases aligning to TRBD2. Germline V gene sequence: CDR1 DFQATT, CDR2 SNEGSKA (reference sequence). Losses at the gene ends were 7 bases for V and 7 bases for J; bases not matched to a gene: 8. The CDR3 has 15 residues. CDR3 in DNA: TGCAGTGGGCGGACTAGCGGGAGGGCCACGAATGAGCAGTTCTTC. This codes for CSGRTSGRATNEQFF.

This clonotype was seen at least ten times. The rearrangement links TRBV12-3 or TRBV12-4 to TRBJ2-1; perhaps TRBD1 as D (6 bases). This CDR3 has 13 residues. V lost 3 bases to trimming and J lost 7 bases, with 10 bases between them. CDR3 nucleotide sequence: TGTGCCAGCAGTTTCAGGGGTAGGAATGAGCAGTTCTTC. It codes for CASSFRGRNEQFF.

In its sample, this clonotype was seen many times. The chain links TRBV2 to TRBJ2-1; 9 nucleotides match TRBD2. Unmatched junction bases numbered 9, after V lost 6 bases and J lost 6 bases. The V gene's germline CDR1 is SNHLY and CDR2 FYNNEI. CDR3 length equals 15 residues. This chain's CDR3 is CASRVGSGRLNEQFF. CDR3 in DNA: TGTGCCAGCAGGGTGGGTAGCGGGAGACTCAATGAGCAGTTCTTC.

This clonotype was counted at least ten times. This chain links TRBV6-8 with TRBJ1-6; 7 bases fit TRBD1. V was clipped by 5 bases and J by 7 bases; unmatched bases: 8. The CDR3 totals 15 residues. From germline, CDR1 is MNHGY and CDR2 SAAAGT. DNA for the CDR3: TGTGCCAGCAGTCTTACAGGGGACGGGAATTCACCCCTCCACTTT. It yields the protein CASSLTGDGNSPLHF.

V usage is TRBV20-1 and J usage is TRBJ2-7; 12 bases agree with TRBD2. Trimming at V came to 3 bases and at J to 7 bases, leaving 22 bases not matched to a gene. Per the germline V gene, CDR1 is DFQATT and CDR2 is SNEGSKA (reference sequence). The CDR3 consists of 19 residues. The CDR3 spells CSASTPRTSGAKRILEQYF. DNA for the CDR3: TGCAGTGCTAGTACCCCCCGGACTAGCGGGGCGAAGCGTATTTTAGAGCAGTACTTC.

The chain links TRBV12-3 or TRBV12-4 to TRBJ2-7; a weak D match, TRBD2 (6 bases). Trimming took 5 bases from V and 7 from J, leaving 15 bases between them. The CDR3 totals 13 residues. CDR3 amino acids: CASSPRGIGEQYV. CDR3 coding DNA: TGTGCCAGCAGTCCCCGGGGGATAGGGGAGCAGTACGTC.

This clonotype was counted ten times or more. The V call is TRBV6-5, the J call TRBJ1-6; no clear D gene. Trimming left V 4 bases short and J 8 bases short, with 6 bases between. This CDR3 has 12 residues. CDR1 MNHEY and CDR2 SVGAGI come from the germline V gene. In DNA, the CDR3 is TGTGCCAGCAGTTTCGGCTATTCACCCCTCCACTTT. Translating gives CASSFGYSPLHF.

The table lists this clonotype with many counts. The V call is TRBV5-6, the J call TRBJ2-3, with 14 bases fitting TRBD2. The CDR3 covers 17 residues. Germline values: CDR1 SGHDT, CDR2 YYEEEE. Unmatched junction bases numbered 9, after V lost 3 bases and J lost 6 bases. Here the CDR3 DNA reads TGTGCCAGCAGCTGGGGGGGACTAGCGGGAGCCTTGGATACGCAGTATTTT. The encoded protein is CASSWGGLAGALDTQYF. Complete variable domain (other parts from reference TRBV5-6 and TRBJ2-3): DAGVTQSPTHLIKTRGQQVTLRCSPKSGHDTVSWYQQALGQGPQFIFQYYEEEERQRGNFPDRFSGHQFPNYSSELNVNALLLGDSALYLCASSWGGLAGALDTQYFGPGTRLTVL.

V usage is TRBV18 and J usage is TRBJ2-7; a possible D gene is TRBD1 (7 bases). V lost 3 bases, J lost 6 bases, and 27 bases lay in between. The CDR3 totals 18 residues. Per germline, CDR1 KGHSH and CDR2 LQKENI. The CDR3 protein is CASSPFAGGGGPGSEQYF. The CDR3 DNA sequence: TGTGCCAGCTCACCCTTCGCCGGTGGAGGGGGCCCTGGGAGCGAGCAGTACTTC.

This clonotype was observed at least ten times. The rearrangement joins TRBV12-3 or TRBV12-4 to TRBJ2-1; the match to TRBD2 covers 9 bases. CDR3 length: 16 residues. The V and J ends lost 6 bases and 8 bases, in that order; junction bases with no gene match: 14. DNA for the CDR3: TGTGCCAGCAGATTCCTTGGTAGCGGGAGTATCGATGAGCAGTTCTTC. This translates into CASRFLGSGSIDEQFF.

This chain uses TRBV11-2 with TRBJ2-3, with TRBD2 matching 13 bases. The germline V gene encodes CDR1 SGHAT and CDR2 FQNNGV. The CDR3 extends over 16 amino acids. V lost 5 bases, J lost 4 bases, and 6 bases stayed unmatched. The CDR3 DNA sequence: TGTGCCAGCAGCCTAGGGACTAGCGGGAAGTCAGATACGCAGTATTTT. Its translation is CASSLGTSGKSDTQYF.

This clonotype was found many times. The chain carries TRBV3-1 and TRBJ2-2, with D uncertain. The CDR3 covers 16 residues. Looked up from germline, CDR1 is LGHDT and CDR2 is YNNKEL (reference sequence). Between the trimmed V and J ends, which lost 1 base and 4 bases, there was a span of 13 bases. DNA of the CDR3: TGTGCCAGCAGCCAAGGAGGTCTATCACGCACCGGGGAGCTGTTTTTT. It codes for CASSQGGLSRTGELFF.